Included here is one T cell receptor beta chain sequence, with context. The data were taken from a study of blood T cells in healthy people across ages. Together with a sample-barcoded 5' primer, a J-beta primer mix was included in a second PCR lasting about 6 to 12 cycles. Each CDR3 protein gets one entry after TCRdb re-called the 5' RACE reads with MiXCR. The table lists about 570,000 distinct CDR3 sequences, about 28% of them singletons. The CDR3 sequence is 14 residues long. In germline, CDR1 is SGHRS, CDR2 YFSETQ. The same data also went into a second study, on T cells of mothers and their children.

The sequencing input was blood. The chain is built from TRBV5-1 and TRBJ2-5; D may be TRBD1 or TRBD2 (5 bases each). TRBJ2-7 matches the DNA end more closely, so the J call is doubtful. The receptor comes from a boy between 2 and 10 years old in good health. The CDR3 DNA sequence: TGCGCCAGCAGCTTGGGGGACCCCCGATACGAGCAGTACTTC. It specifies CASSLGDPRYEQYF.